These T cell receptor beta chains were read from a single sample in a study of blood T cell repertoires in COVID-19. Method: immunoSEQ multiplex PCR; TCRdb's copy keeps in-frame clones and lacks some. Of 100,000 to 150,000 clones in the sample, 85% to 90% were seen once. Sequencing was performed on peripheral blood. The receptors come from an elderly woman with COVID-19, enrolled during active disease. CDR3s include the opening cysteine and the closing phenylalanine or tryptophan. The order of the fields is V gene, J gene, CDR3 protein.

TRBV19	TRBJ1-4	CASSIPRRTGNEKLFF
TRBV28	TRBJ2-3	CASSFLVPDTQYF
TRBV7-9	TRBJ1-2	CASSFAQFYGYTF
TRBV19	TRBJ2-1	CASSTGTGGSDEQFF
TRBV9	TRBJ2-7	CASSSRLESYEQYF
TRBV15	TRBJ2-3	CATSRTLNTDTQYF
TRBV18	TRBJ2-2	CASSPTGTTGELFF
TRBV3-1/TRBV3-2	TRBJ1-4	CASSQARNPNEKLFF
TRBV2	TRBJ1-5	CASSEFSSRTGGNQPQHF
TRBV9	TRBJ2-7	CASSRTNLKTEQYF
TRBV5-1	TRBJ2-5	CASSLRGDQETQYF
TRBV5-1	TRBJ1-5	CASSSGQGFDQPQHF
TRBV29-1	TRBJ1-1	CSALNTEAFF
TRBV28	TRBJ1-2	CASSSRDRGNYGYTF
TRBV7-9	TRBJ1-5	CASSYSTGEQPQHF
TRBV27	TRBJ2-1	CASSGTGGAFGEQFF
TRBV2	TRBJ2-1	CASRADRSSYNEQFF
TRBV6-2/TRBV6-3	TRBJ2-3	CASSYVTGLAGRDTQYF
TRBV29-1	TRBJ1-1	CSVEAAYTEAFF
TRBV5-1	TRBJ2-1	CASSLGGEVHEQFF
TRBV7-9	TRBJ1-2	CASSLTPTGDYGYTF
TRBV5-6	TRBJ2-3	CASRLERDTDTQYF
TRBV4-3	TRBJ1-5	CASSQESGDAQHF
TRBV7-2	TRBJ1-6	CASRKDSPNTSPLHF
TRBV28	TRBJ2-7	CASSLGGTGAYEQYF
TRBV5-1	TRBJ1-5	CASSQVPNQPQHF
TRBV27	TRBJ1-2	CASSLSDRGIGGYTF
TRBV7-2	TRBJ1-4	CASKGTGSNEKLFF
TRBV5-1	TRBJ2-7	CASSTGQGANEQYF
TRBV3-1/TRBV3-2	TRBJ2-5	CASSQSSRGNQETQYF
TRBV3-1/TRBV3-2	TRBJ1-2	CASKVTWGANYGYTF
TRBV21-1	TRBJ2-1	CASSKVEVRSYNEQFF
TRBV2	TRBJ2-7	CASSPTYEQYF
TRBV4-3	TRBJ1-1	CASSQESGGVGTEAFF
TRBV12-3/TRBV12-4	TRBJ2-1	CASSFRGEQFF
TRBV19	TRBJ2-5	CASSMFLLETQYF
TRBV18	TRBJ1-6	CASSPMDRGAGSPLHF
TRBV9	TRBJ2-3	CASSVGTSDRTDTQYF
TRBV4-1	TRBJ2-3	CASSQADRADTQYF
TRBV2	TRBJ1-1	CASSDTGRNTEAFF
TRBV9	TRBJ1-6	CASSAAVGSSPLHF
TRBV18	TRBJ1-1	CASSRLTRGMDKNTEAFF
TRBV5-1	TRBJ1-1	CASSRDGTGMETEAFF
TRBV7-9	TRBJ1-3	CASSLDEAFSGNTIYF
TRBV7-2	TRBJ2-7	CASSPDRASYEQYF
TRBV27	TRBJ1-4	CASRHRQGGEKLFF
TRBV3-1/TRBV3-2	TRBJ1-1	CASSQDLAFGEAFF
TRBV28	TRBJ1-2	CASSPGPGGYGYTF
TRBV2	TRBJ1-3	CASTVGGQHSGNTIYF
TRBV9	TRBJ1-2	CASSTTANYGYTF
TRBV7-2	TRBJ1-1	CASSLGPQLNTEAFF
TRBV5-4	TRBJ2-7	CASSPPPLGGGVQEQYF
TRBV4-1	TRBJ1-3	CASSQDREGGIYF